This entry lists 5 T cell receptor beta chains sequenced from one sample in a study of response to subunit inactivated influenza vaccine. TCRdb re-called the RT-PCR reads with MiXCR, one entry per CDR3 protein. The table has a few hundred thousand distinct CDR3 sequences, approximately 14% seen once. Material: PBMCs from blood, obtained roughly 13 days after vaccination. The receptors shown here come from a man in his fifties who received an inactivated influenza vaccine.

This chain joins TRBV11-2 and TRBJ2-1; 12 bases align to TRBD2. Germline CDR1 and CDR2: SGHAT and FQNNGV. The CDR3 loop spans 16 amino acids. The V and J ends lost 3 bases and 4 bases, in that order; junction bases with no gene match: 4. CDR3 loop: CASSFPGTSGYNEQFF. In nucleotides, the CDR3 is TGTGCCAGCAGCTTCCCCGGGACTAGCGGGTACAATGAGCAGTTCTTC.

The chain joins TRBV20-1 to TRBJ2-5; TRBD2 matches at 9 bases. With 3 bases clipped from V and 10 bases from J, the junction kept 6 bases outside the gene matches. Germline lookup yields CDR1 DFQATT and CDR2 SNEGSKA (reference sequence). The CDR3 length is 12 residues. The CDR3 bases are TGCAGTGCTAGGGTGGGACTAGCAAGCCAGTACTTC. It codes for CSARVGLASQYF.

The genes are TRBV4-1 and TRBJ2-1, with D possibly being TRBD2 (5 bases). CDR1 and CDR2 from the germline V gene are MGHRA and YSYEKL. The CDR3 loop spans 15 amino acids. The ends were cut back, 6 bases at V and 0 bases at J, with 12 bases in the middle. The CDR3, as DNA: TGCGCCAGCAGGCCTCTGGGGAGCTCCTACAATGAGCAGTTCTTC. Translation: CASRPLGSSYNEQFF.

The chain employs TRBV2 and TRBJ1-5; no definite D call. Looked up from germline, CDR1 is SNHLY and CDR2 is FYNNEI. V lost 4 bases to trimming and J lost 6 bases, with 7 bases between them. The CDR3 totals 12 residues. This CDR3 reads CASSVGVQPQHF. The DNA for the CDR3 is TGTGCCAGCAGTGTTGGCGTTCAGCCCCAGCATTTT.

This clonotype was observed a handful of times. V and J are TRBV12-3 or TRBV12-4 and TRBJ1-6; perhaps TRBD1 as D (5 bases). Trimming removed 2 bases at V and 8 bases at J, with 10 bases between. The CDR3 length is 14 residues. CDR3 in DNA: TGTGCCAGCAGTTTACGGCAGGGTTATTCACCCCTCCACTTT. Amino acid sequence: CASSLRQGYSPLHF.